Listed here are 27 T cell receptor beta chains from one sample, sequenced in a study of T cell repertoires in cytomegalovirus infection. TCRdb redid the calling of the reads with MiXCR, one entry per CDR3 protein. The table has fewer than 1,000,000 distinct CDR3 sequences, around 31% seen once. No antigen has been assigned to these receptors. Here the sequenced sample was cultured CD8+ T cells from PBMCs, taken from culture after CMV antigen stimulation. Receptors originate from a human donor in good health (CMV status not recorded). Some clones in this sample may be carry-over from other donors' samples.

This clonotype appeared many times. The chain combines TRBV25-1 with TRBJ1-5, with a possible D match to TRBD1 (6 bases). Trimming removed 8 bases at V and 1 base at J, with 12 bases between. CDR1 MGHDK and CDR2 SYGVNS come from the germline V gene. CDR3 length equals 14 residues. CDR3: CASSRGASNQPQHF. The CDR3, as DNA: TGTGCCAGCTCTCGGGGGGCCAGCAATCAGCCCCAGCATTTT. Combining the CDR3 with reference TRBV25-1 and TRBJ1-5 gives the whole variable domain EADIYQTPRYLVIGTGKKITLECSQTMGHDKMYWYQQDPGMELHLIHYSYGVNSTEKGDLSSESTVSRIRTEHFPLTLESARPSHTSQYLCASSRGASNQPQHFGDGTRLSIL.

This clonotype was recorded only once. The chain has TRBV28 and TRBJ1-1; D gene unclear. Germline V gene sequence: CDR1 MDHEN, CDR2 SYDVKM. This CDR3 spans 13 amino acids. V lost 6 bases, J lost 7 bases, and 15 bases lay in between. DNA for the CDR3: TGTGCCAGCAGAATGGTGGATAGGATTGAAGCTTTCTTT. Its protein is CASRMVDRIEAFF.

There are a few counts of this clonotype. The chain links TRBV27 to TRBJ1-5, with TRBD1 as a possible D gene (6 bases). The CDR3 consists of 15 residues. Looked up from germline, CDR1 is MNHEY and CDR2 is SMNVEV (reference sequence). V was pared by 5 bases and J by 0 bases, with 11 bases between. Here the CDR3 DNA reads TGTGCCAGCAGTAGGGGGATCTATAGCAATCAGCCCCAGCATTTT. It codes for CASSRGIYSNQPQHF.

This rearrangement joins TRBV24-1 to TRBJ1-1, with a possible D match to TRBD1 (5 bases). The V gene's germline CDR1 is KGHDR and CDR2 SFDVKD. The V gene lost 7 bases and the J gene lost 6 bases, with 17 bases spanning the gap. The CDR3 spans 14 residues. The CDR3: CATRGRAYGPEAFF. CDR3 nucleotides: TGTGCCACCAGGGGACGGGCCTACGGGCCTGAAGCTTTCTTT.

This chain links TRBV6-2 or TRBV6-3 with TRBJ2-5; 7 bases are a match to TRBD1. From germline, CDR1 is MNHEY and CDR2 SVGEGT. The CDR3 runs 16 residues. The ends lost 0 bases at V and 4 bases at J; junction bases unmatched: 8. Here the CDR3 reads CASSYSRGRGLETQYF. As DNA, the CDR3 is TGTGCCAGCAGTTACTCCCGGGGCAGGGGGTTAGAGACCCAGTACTTC.

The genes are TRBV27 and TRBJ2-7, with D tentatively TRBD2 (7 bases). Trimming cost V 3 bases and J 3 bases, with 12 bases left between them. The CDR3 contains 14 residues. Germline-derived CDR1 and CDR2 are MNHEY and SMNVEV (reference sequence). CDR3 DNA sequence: TGTGCCAGCAGTTTTGGGGGAGGGGGCTACGAGCAGTACGTC. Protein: CASSFGGGGYEQYV.

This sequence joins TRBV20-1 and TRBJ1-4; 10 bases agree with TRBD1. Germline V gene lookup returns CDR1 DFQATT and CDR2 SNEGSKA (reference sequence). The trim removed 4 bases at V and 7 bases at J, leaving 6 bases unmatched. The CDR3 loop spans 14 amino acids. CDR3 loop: CSAIDWDRGEKLFF. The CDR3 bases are TGCAGTGCTATCGATTGGGACAGGGGTGAAAAACTGTTTTTT.

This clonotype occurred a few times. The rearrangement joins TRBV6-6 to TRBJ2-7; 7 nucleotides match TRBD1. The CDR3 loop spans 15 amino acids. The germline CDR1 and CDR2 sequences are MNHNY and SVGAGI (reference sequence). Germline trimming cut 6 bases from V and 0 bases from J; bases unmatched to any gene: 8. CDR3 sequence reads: CASRNRDSNSYEQYV. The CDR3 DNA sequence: TGTGCCAGCAGAAACCGGGACAGCAACTCCTACGAGCAGTACGTC.

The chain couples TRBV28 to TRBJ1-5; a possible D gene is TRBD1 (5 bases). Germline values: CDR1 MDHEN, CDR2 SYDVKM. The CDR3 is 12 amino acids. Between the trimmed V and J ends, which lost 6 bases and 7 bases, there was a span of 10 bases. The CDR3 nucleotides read TGTGCCAGCAGGATCCGGGGGCAGCCCCAGCATTTT. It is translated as CASRIRGQPQHF.

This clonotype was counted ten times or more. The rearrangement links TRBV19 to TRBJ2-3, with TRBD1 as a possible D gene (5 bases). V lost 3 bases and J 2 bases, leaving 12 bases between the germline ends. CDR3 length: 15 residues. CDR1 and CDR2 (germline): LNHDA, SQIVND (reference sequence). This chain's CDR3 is CASSIPGWDTDTQYF. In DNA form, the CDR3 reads TGTGCCAGTAGTATTCCAGGGTGGGACACAGATACGCAGTATTTT.

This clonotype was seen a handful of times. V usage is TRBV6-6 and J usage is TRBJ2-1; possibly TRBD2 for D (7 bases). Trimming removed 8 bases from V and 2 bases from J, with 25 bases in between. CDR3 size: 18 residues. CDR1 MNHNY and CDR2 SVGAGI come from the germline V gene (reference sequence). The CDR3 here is CASGYQHLGGGAYNEQFF. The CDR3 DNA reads TGTGCCAGCGGCTACCAGCACCTAGGCGGGGGCGCCTACAATGAGCAGTTCTTC.

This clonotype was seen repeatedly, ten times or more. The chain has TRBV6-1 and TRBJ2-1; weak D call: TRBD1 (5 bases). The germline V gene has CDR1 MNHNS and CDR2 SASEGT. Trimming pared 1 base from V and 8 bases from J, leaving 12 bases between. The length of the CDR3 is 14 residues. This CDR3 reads CASSEEPRVDEQFF. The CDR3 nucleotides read TGTGCCAGCAGTGAAGAGCCCAGGGTCGATGAGCAGTTCTTC.

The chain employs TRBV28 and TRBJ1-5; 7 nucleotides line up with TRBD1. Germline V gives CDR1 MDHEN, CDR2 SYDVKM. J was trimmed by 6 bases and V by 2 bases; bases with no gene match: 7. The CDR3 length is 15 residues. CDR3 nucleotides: TGTGCCAGCAGTTTAGGGATACAGGGGCCTCAGCCCCAGCATTTT. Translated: CASSLGIQGPQPQHF.

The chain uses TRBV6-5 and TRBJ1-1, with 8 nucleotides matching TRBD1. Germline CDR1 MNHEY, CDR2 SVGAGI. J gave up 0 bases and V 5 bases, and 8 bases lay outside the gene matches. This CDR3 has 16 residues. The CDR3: CASSKGGQVLNTEAFF. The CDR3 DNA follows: TGTGCCAGCAGTAAGGGGGGACAGGTTTTGAACACTGAAGCTTTCTTT.

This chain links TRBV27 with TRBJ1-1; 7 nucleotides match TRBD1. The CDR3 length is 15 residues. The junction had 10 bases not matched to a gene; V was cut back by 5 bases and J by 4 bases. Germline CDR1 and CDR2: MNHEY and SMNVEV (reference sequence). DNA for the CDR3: TGTGCCAGCAGTCCAGGCACAGGGGCTAGCACTGAAGCTTTCTTT. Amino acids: CASSPGTGASTEAFF.

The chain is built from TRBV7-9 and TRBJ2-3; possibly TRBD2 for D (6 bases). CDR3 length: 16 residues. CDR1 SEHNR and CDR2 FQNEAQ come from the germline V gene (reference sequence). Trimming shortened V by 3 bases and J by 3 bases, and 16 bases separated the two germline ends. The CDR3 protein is CASSFLALEGTDTQYF. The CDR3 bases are TGTGCCAGCAGCTTCCTAGCATTGGAGGGTACAGATACGCAGTATTTT.

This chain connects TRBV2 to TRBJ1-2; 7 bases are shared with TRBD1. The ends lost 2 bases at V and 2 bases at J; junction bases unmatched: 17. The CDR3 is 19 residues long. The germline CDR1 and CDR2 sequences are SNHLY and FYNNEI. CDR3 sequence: CASSEPWDRDLLMNYGYTF. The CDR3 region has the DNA TGTGCCAGCAGTGAACCCTGGGACAGAGACCTGCTTATGAACTATGGCTACACCTTC.

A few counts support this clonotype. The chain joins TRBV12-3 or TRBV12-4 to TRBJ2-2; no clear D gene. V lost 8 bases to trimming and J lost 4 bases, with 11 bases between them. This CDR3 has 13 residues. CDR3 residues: CASGRVATGELFF. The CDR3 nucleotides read TGTGCCAGCGGCCGGGTCGCCACCGGGGAGCTGTTTTTT.

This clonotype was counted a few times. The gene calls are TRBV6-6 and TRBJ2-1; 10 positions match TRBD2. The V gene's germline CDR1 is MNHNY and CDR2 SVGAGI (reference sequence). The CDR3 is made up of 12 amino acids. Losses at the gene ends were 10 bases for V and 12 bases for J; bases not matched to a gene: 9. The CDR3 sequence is CATSLAGDWQFF. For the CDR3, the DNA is TGTGCCACCTCCCTAGCGGGGGATTGGCAGTTCTTC.

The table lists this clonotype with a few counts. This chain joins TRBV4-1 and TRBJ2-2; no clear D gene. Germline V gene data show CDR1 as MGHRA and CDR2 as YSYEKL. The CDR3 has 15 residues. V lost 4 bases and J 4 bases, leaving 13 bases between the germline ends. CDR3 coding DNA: TGCGCCAGCAGCCTTTTAGTCGAGAGCACCGGGGAGCTGTTTTTT. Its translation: CASSLLVESTGELFF.

The CDR3 sequence is CSAPHGGVNQPQHF. The CDR3 nucleotides read TGCAGTGCCCCTCACGGGGGCGTCAATCAGCCCCAGCATTTT. The chain recombines TRBV20-1 with TRBJ1-5; D is possibly TRBD1 (6 bases). Deletions cut 6 bases from V and 3 bases from J, with 15 bases between. CDR3 size: 14 residues. Per germline, CDR1 DFQATT and CDR2 SNEGSKA (reference sequence).

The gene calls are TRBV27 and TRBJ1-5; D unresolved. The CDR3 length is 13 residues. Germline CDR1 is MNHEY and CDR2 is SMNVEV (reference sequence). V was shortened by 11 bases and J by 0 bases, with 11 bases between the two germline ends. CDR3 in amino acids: CACGRNSNQPQHF. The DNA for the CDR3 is TGTGCCTGTGGGCGGAATAGCAATCAGCCCCAGCATTTT.

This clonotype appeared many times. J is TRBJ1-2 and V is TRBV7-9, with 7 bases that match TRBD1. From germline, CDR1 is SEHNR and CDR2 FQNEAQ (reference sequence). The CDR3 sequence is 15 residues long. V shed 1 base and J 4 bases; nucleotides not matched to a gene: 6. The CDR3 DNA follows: TGTGCCAGCAGCTTAGTCGTCAGGGGGTTCTATGGCTACACCTTC. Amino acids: CASSLVVRGFYGYTF. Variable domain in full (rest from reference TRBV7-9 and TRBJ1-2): DTGVSQNPRHKITKRGQNVTFRCDPISEHNRLYWYRQTLGQGPEFLTYFQNEAQLEKSRLLSDRFSAERPKGSFSTLEIQRTEQGDSAMYLCASSLVVRGFYGYTFGSGTRLTVV.

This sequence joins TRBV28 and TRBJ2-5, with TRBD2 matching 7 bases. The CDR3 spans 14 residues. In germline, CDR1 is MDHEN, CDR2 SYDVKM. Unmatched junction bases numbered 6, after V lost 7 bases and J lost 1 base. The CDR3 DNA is TGTGCCAGCACCCCCTGGGAGGGCCAAGAGACCCAGTACTTC. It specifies CASTPWEGQETQYF.

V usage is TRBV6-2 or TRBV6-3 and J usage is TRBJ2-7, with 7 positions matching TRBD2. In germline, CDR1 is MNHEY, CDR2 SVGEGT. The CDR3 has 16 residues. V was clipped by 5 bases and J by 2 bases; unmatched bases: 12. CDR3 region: CASSLMVAGVTYEQYV. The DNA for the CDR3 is TGTGCCAGCAGTCTTATGGTCGCGGGGGTAACCTACGAGCAGTACGTC.

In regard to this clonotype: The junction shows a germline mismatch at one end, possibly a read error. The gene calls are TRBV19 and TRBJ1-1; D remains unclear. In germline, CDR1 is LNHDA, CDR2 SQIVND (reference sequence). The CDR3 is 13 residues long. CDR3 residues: CASSMSLNTKAFF. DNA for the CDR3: TGTGCCAGTAGTATGTCACTGAACACTAAAGCTTTCTTT. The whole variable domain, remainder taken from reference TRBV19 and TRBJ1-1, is DGGITQSPKYLFRKEGQNVTLSCEQNLNHDAMYWYRQDPGQGLRLIYYSQIVNDFQKGDIAEGYSVSREKKESFPLTVTSAQKNPTAFYLCASSMSLNTKAFFGQGTRLTVV.

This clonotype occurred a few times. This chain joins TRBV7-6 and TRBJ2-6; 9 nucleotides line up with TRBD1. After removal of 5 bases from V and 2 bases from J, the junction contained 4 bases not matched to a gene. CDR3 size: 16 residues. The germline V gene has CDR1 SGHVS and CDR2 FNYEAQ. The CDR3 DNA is TGTGCCAGCAGCCCACAGGGGGCGACTGGGGCCAACGTCCTGACTTTC. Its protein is CASSPQGATGANVLTF.